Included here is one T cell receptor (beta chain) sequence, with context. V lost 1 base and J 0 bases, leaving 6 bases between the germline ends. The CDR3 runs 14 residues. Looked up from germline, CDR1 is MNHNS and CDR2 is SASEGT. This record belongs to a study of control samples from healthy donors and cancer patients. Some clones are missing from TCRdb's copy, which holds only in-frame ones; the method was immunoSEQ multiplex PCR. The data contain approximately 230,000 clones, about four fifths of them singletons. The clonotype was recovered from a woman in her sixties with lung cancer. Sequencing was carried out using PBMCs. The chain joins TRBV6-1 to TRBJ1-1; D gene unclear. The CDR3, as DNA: TGTGCCAGCAGTGAAGTGGGGATGAACACTGAAGCTTTCTTT. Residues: CASSEVGMNTEAFF.